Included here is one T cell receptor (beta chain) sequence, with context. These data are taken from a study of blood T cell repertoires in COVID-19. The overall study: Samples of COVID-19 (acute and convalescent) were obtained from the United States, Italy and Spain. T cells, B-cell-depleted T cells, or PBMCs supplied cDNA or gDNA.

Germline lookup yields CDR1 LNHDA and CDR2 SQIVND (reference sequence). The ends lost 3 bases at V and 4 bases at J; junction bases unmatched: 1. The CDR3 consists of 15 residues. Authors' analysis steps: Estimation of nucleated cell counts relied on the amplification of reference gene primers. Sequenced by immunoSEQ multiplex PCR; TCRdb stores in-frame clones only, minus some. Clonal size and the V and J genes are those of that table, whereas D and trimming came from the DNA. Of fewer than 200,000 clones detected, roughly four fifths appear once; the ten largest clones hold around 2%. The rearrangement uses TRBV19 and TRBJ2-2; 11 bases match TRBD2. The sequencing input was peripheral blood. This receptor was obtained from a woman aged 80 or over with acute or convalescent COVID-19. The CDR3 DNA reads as TGTGCCAGTAGTATGGGACTAGCGGTCACCGGGGAGCTGTTTTTT. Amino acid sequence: CASSMGLAVTGELFF.